Presented here are 8 T cell receptor beta chains from one specimen sequenced in a study of cytomegalovirus exposure and HLA in healthy donors. PCR used 60 Vbeta primers and 13 Jbeta primers. Clones were read by immunoSEQ multiplex PCR, and TCRdb kept only the in-frame ones, dropping some. The profile covers 120,000 or so clones, with approximately 78% appearing a single time and approximately 1.3% taken by the ten largest. Sequencing input: PBMCs. The receptor source for this set is a woman in her thirties in good health and CMV-seronegative.

The chain combines TRBV2 with TRBJ1-1; possible D gene TRBD1, 5 bases. Germline-derived CDR1 and CDR2 are SNHLY and FYNNEI. CDR3 length: 15 amino acids. Deletions cut 3 bases from V and 1 base from J, with 12 bases between. Here the CDR3 reads CASSDVGTGNTEAFF. In DNA form, the CDR3 reads TGTGCCAGCAGTGATGTTGGGACTGGGAACACTGAAGCTTTCTTT. Drawing the rest from reference TRBV2 and TRBJ1-1, the complete variable domain is EPEVTQTPSHQVTQMGQEVILRCVPISNHLYFYWYRQILGQKVEFLVSFYNNEISEKSEIFDDQFSVERPDGSNFTLKIRSTKLEDSAMYFCASSDVGTGNTEAFFGQGTRLTVV.

The chain carries TRBV18 and TRBJ1-1, with TRBD1 identical over 8 bases. Germline V gene lookup returns CDR1 KGHSH and CDR2 LQKENI. The CDR3 sequence is 15 residues long. With 3 bases clipped from V and 0 bases from J, the junction kept 3 bases outside the gene matches. CDR3 loop: CASSPQGALNTEAFF. In nucleotides, the CDR3 is TGTGCCAGCTCACCCCAGGGGGCCCTGAACACTGAAGCTTTCTTT.

The chain couples TRBV5-6 to TRBJ1-1, with TRBD1 as a possible D gene (5 bases). V was cut by 1 base and J by 4 bases, with 11 bases left in between. CDR3 length: 14 residues. Germline V CDR1 and CDR2: SGHDT, YYEEEE. CDR3 region: CASSLKGRGTEAFF. In nucleotides, the CDR3 is TGTGCCAGCAGCTTGAAGGGAAGGGGCACTGAAGCTTTCTTT.

The rearrangement links TRBV4-3 to TRBJ2-7, with 8 bases that match TRBD1. Germline loops: CDR1 LGHNA, CDR2 YSLEER. J lost 2 bases, V lost 4 bases, and 4 bases had no gene match. The CDR3 totals 14 residues. This CDR3 is CASSRDRGPYEQYF. The CDR3, as DNA: TGCGCCAGCAGCCGCGACAGGGGCCCCTACGAGCAGTACTTC.

The rearrangement joins TRBV7-8 to TRBJ2-1, with 7 bases identical to TRBD1. The CDR3 extends over 13 amino acids. J was trimmed by 5 bases and V by 3 bases; bases with no gene match: 1. Looked up from germline, CDR1 is SGHVS and CDR2 is FQNEAQ. The CDR3 DNA sequence: TGTGCCAGCAGCTTGGGGACAGACAATGAGCAGTTCTTC. Translated, it gives CASSLGTDNEQFF.

The chain combines TRBV19 with TRBJ1-2; D might be TRBD1 (5 bases). CDR3 length: 14 amino acids. Germline CDR1 reads LNHDA; CDR2 reads SQIVND (reference sequence). The V and J ends lost 9 bases and 6 bases respectively, with 20 bases between them. CDR3 sequence: CASRGRGYIDGYTF. CDR3 DNA: TGTGCCAGCCGAGGACGGGGGTATATCGATGGCTACACCTTC.

As regards this clone: The sample holds other DNA sequences that translate to the same CDR3. The rearrangement links TRBV19 to TRBJ2-7; a weak D match, TRBD2 (5 bases). Trimming took off 4 bases at V and 2 bases at J, with 12 bases between the two ends. This CDR3 is 14 amino acids long. Germline CDR1 LNHDA, CDR2 SQIVND (reference sequence). This CDR3 is CASSTSGGPYEQYF. The CDR3 DNA is TGTGCCAGTAGTACGTCCGGAGGTCCCTACGAGCAGTACTTC. The variable domain in full, with the rest retrieved from reference TRBV19 and TRBJ2-7, is DGGITQSPKYLFRKEGQNVTLSCEQNLNHDAMYWYRQDPGQGLRLIYYSQIVNDFQKGDIAEGYSVSREKKESFPLTVTSAQKNPTAFYLCASSTSGGPYEQYFGPGTRLTVT.

This clone showed up just once. The V gene is TRBV5-1, the J gene TRBJ2-1; 11 nucleotides agree with TRBD2. Germline-derived CDR1 and CDR2 are SGHRS and YFSETQ. The V and J ends lost 4 bases and 8 bases, in that order; junction bases with no gene match: 8. The CDR3 consists of 15 residues. The CDR3 DNA reads as TGCGCCAGCAGCACTAGCGGGGGTCTCAGTCATGAGCAGTTCTTC. This sequence encodes CASSTSGGLSHEQFF.